One and the same sample provided the 30 T cell receptor beta chains below, sequenced in a study of response to subunit inactivated influenza vaccine (dated by TCRdb to the late 2010s). The method behind the library was RT-PCR. Sequencing used an Illumina HiSeq 2500. TCRdb took the public reads, trimmed them with fastp at Q25, ran MiXCR for clone calling and kept in-frame beta chains. Each CDR3 protein appears once, grouped with its most common genes and DNA. A total of 650,000 to 800,000 distinct CDR3 sequences appear in this sample, about 15% of them only once. The top ten constitute 6% to 7% of the sample. Here the sequenced sample was PBMCs from blood, taken 14 to 15 days before vaccination. The receptor source for this set is a man between 45 and 60 years old who received an inactivated influenza vaccine. Donor details come from another sample of the same person, matched by shared clones.

The chain uses TRBV4-2 and TRBJ2-2; 8 bases line up with TRBD2. This CDR3 has 16 residues. Germline assignment: CDR1 LGHNA and CDR2 YNFKEQ. The V segment lost 1 base and the J segment 5 bases; nucleotides outside the gene matches: 6. CDR3 sequence reads: CASSQVSIAGTGELFF. Here the CDR3 DNA reads TGTGCCAGCAGCCAAGTATCGATAGCGGGGACCGGGGAGCTGTTTTTT.

This clonotype has more than one count but fewer than ten. V usage is TRBV28 and J usage is TRBJ1-5, with TRBD1 as a possible D gene (5 bases). In germline, CDR1 is MDHEN, CDR2 SYDVKM. V lost 6 bases to trimming and J lost 11 bases, with 11 bases between them. This CDR3 comprises 11 residues. The CDR3 DNA reads as TGTGCCAGCAGGGGGGAGGACTCCCAGCATTTT. Residues: CASRGEDSQHF. Supplemented by reference TRBV28 and TRBJ1-5, the full variable domain reads DVKVTQSSRYLVKRTGEKVFLECVQDMDHENMFWYRQDPGLGLRLIYFSYDVKMKEKGDIPEGYSVSREKKERFSLILESASTNQTSMYLCASRGEDSQHFGDGTRLSIL.

This clonotype has only a few counts. This chain links TRBV10-3 with TRBJ2-1; 7 nucleotides match TRBD2. The J segment lost 7 bases and the V segment lost 2 bases, leaving 5 bases of the junction unmatched. The CDR3 has 14 amino acids. Germline V gene lookup returns CDR1 ENHRY and CDR2 SYGVKD. The CDR3 region is CAISEPGGGNEQFF. DNA for the CDR3: TGTGCCATCAGTGAGCCGGGAGGAGGGAATGAGCAGTTCTTC.

This clonotype was seen a few times. V and J are TRBV6-1 and TRBJ1-2, with a weak D call TRBD1 (6 bases). CDR3 size: 13 residues. Trimming took off 7 bases at V and 4 bases at J, with 13 bases between the two ends. Germline CDR1 reads MNHNS; CDR2 reads SASEGT. The CDR3 bases are TGTGCCAGCACGAGGACAGTTGGCTATGGCTACACCTTC. This codes for CASTRTVGYGYTF.

This clonotype appeared a few times. This chain links TRBV25-1 with TRBJ2-1, with 9 bases fitting TRBD1. The germline V gene has CDR1 MGHDK and CDR2 SYGVNS. The CDR3 has 11 amino acids. Trimming at V came to 8 bases and at J to 9 bases, leaving 2 bases not matched to a gene. The CDR3 DNA sequence: TGTGCCAGCGGACAGGGGACTGAGCAGTTCTTC. Its protein product is CASGQGTEQFF.

The sample holds a few counts of this clonotype. V usage is TRBV27 and J usage is TRBJ2-1, with 8 bases aligning to TRBD2. Trimming at V came to 5 bases and at J to 10 bases, leaving 16 bases not matched to a gene. This CDR3 spans 16 amino acids. Looked up from germline, CDR1 is MNHEY and CDR2 is SMNVEV (reference sequence). The CDR3 DNA sequence: TGTGCCAGCAGTCCGGAGCGGGAGAAGATCCGCCGGGAGCAGTTCTTC. This translates into CASSPEREKIRREQFF.

The chain joins TRBV7-2 to TRBJ1-3; 7 positions match TRBD1. The CDR3 has 15 amino acids. Trimming removed 4 bases from V and 8 bases from J; junction bases left unmatched: 11. CDR1 SGHTA and CDR2 FQGNSA come from the germline V gene. CDR3 residues: CASSSYYRGEYTIYF. CDR3 nucleotide sequence: TGTGCCAGCAGCTCATACTACAGGGGTGAATACACCATATATTTT.

This clonotype appeared a few times. The chain links TRBV3-1 to TRBJ1-1, with D possibly matching TRBD1 (5 bases). Germline assignment: CDR1 LGHDT and CDR2 YNNKEL (reference sequence). This CDR3 has 14 residues. V was shortened by 3 bases and J by 6 bases, with 14 bases between the two germline ends. CDR3 sequence (DNA): TGTGCCAGCAGCCATGAGGGACGAGGGGCTGAAGCTTTCTTT. Translation: CASSHEGRGAEAFF.

This clonotype was observed at least ten times. The CDR3, as DNA: TGTGCCAGCAGCCAAGATCCAACAGGGGAATACGAGCAGTACTTC. It encodes CASSQDPTGEYEQYF. This sequence joins TRBV4-2 and TRBJ2-7; 7 bases line up with TRBD1. Germline CDR1 LGHNA, CDR2 YNFKEQ. CDR3 size: 15 residues. The V segment lost 0 bases and the J segment 4 bases; nucleotides outside the gene matches: 6.

The rearrangement links TRBV20-1 to TRBJ2-5, with 10 bases fitting TRBD2. Trimming at V came to 7 bases and at J to 0 bases, leaving 5 bases not matched to a gene. Looked up from germline, CDR1 is DFQATT and CDR2 is SNEGSKA (reference sequence). The CDR3 covers 14 residues. The CDR3 sequence is CSVFGLADQETQYF. CDR3 bases: TGCAGTGTATTTGGACTAGCGGACCAAGAGACCCAGTACTTC.

This clonotype was counted a few times. The V call is TRBV29-1, the J call TRBJ2-7, with D perhaps TRBD1 or TRBD2 (5 bases each). V was clipped by 4 bases and J by 2 bases, with 9 bases between them. The CDR3 length is 12 residues. From germline, CDR1 is SQVTM and CDR2 ANQGSEA. CDR3 nucleotides: TGCAGCGTTGGACGGGGACCCTACGAGCAGTACTTC. Its protein is CSVGRGPYEQYF.

CDR3 residues: CTISFELLAGGLTDTQYF. The CDR3 bases are TGTACCATCAGCTTTGAGCTACTAGCGGGGGGCCTCACAGATACGCAGTATTTT. The chain has TRBV12-3 or TRBV12-4 and TRBJ2-3; 12 bases line up with TRBD2. The CDR3 spans 18 residues.

This clonotype has at least ten counts. The chain employs TRBV28 and TRBJ2-7; 8 bases are shared with TRBD2. From germline, CDR1 is MDHEN and CDR2 SYDVKM. The CDR3 covers 15 residues. V lost 6 bases and J lost 4; bases outside the gene matches: 11. Written as DNA, the CDR3 is TGTGCCAGCAGCCCCCGGGGGGGGGAGCAATACGAGCAGTACTTC. It is translated as CASSPRGGEQYEQYF. The full variable domain, completed using reference TRBV28 and TRBJ2-7, is DVKVTQSSRYLVKRTGEKVFLECVQDMDHENMFWYRQDPGLGLRLIYFSYDVKMKEKGDIPEGYSVSREKKERFSLILESASTNQTSMYLCASSPRGGEQYEQYFGPGTRLTVT.

The rearrangement uses TRBV18 and TRBJ2-7; TRBD2 aligns across 7 bases. V lost 2 bases and J lost 9; bases outside the gene matches: 13. CDR1 and CDR2 (germline): KGHSH, LQKENI. The CDR3 spans 15 residues. The DNA for the CDR3 is TGTGCCAGCTCACCATTGGGGACCGGACCGGGGGGGCAGTACTTC. Its protein is CASSPLGTGPGGQYF.

The chain has TRBV7-9 and TRBJ2-3; the D is unclear. V was cut by 4 bases and J by 6 bases, with 17 bases left in between. There are 15 residues in the CDR3. CDR1 SEHNR and CDR2 FQNEAQ come from the germline V gene (reference sequence). DNA of the CDR3: TGTGCCAGCAGCTACCCGGGTCTTGGGCAGGATACGCAGTATTTT. It yields the protein CASSYPGLGQDTQYF. The full variable domain, its missing parts supplied by reference TRBV7-9 and TRBJ2-3, is DTGVSQNPRHKITKRGQNVTFRCDPISEHNRLYWYRQTLGQGPEFLTYFQNEAQLEKSRLLSDRFSAERPKGSFSTLEIQRTEQGDSAMYLCASSYPGLGQDTQYFGPGTRLTVL.

The chain carries TRBV15 and TRBJ2-5; the D gene is possibly TRBD2 (7 bases). Germline loops: CDR1 LNHNV, CDR2 YYDKDF (reference sequence). The CDR3 is 14 amino acids. Trimming removed 0 bases at V and 9 bases at J, with 14 bases between. CDR3 nucleotide sequence: TGTGCCACCAGCAGAGATCAAGGGGGGGGATCCCAGTACTTC. This encodes CATSRDQGGGSQYF.

This clonotype was counted only a few times. The rearrangement links TRBV7-7 to TRBJ2-2, with a weak D call TRBD1 (5 bases). This CDR3 has 16 amino acids. V was trimmed by 0 bases and J by 1 base, leaving 9 bases between them. CDR1 and CDR2 (germline): SSHAT, FNYEAQ (reference sequence). DNA for the CDR3: TGTGCCAGCAGCTTAGCGACGCAGGGGAACACCGGGGAGCTGTTTTTT. Protein sequence: CASSLATQGNTGELFF.

The chain couples TRBV20-1 to TRBJ1-5; D not resolved. Germline CDR1 is DFQATT and CDR2 is SNEGSKA (reference sequence). Trimming left V 4 bases short and J 8 bases short, with 12 bases between. The CDR3 spans 12 residues. CDR3 residues: CSAIIREKPQHF. As DNA, the CDR3 is TGCAGTGCTATAATAAGGGAAAAGCCCCAGCATTTT.

This clonotype occurred a few times. This chain uses TRBV9 with TRBJ2-7; 8 bases align to TRBD1. V trimming: 4 bases; J trimming: 5 bases; junction bases outside the gene matches: 11. The CDR3 length is 15 residues. Germline CDR1 and CDR2: SGDLS and YYNGEE. The CDR3 coding sequence is TGTGCCAGCAGCCAAGCCGGGACAGGCTTCCACGAGCAGTACTTC. Translating gives CASSQAGTGFHEQYF.

V gene TRBV15 combines with J gene TRBJ2-1; 11 nucleotides match TRBD2. V shed 6 bases and J 12 bases; nucleotides not matched to a gene: 7. CDR1 LNHNV and CDR2 YYDKDF come from the germline V gene (reference sequence). The CDR3 loop spans 13 amino acids. As DNA, the CDR3 is TGTGCCACCAGGGGGACTAGCGGTCCGGCGCAGTTCTTC. Its translation: CATRGTSGPAQFF.

This clonotype has at least ten counts. The chain carries TRBV15 and TRBJ1-5, with a weak D call TRBD1 (6 bases). Trimming pared 4 bases from V and 0 bases from J, leaving 10 bases between. CDR3 size: 15 residues. Germline-derived CDR1 and CDR2 are LNHNV and YYDKDF (reference sequence). CDR3 protein: CATSTRTDSNQPQHF. The CDR3 DNA follows: TGTGCCACCAGCACCAGGACAGATAGCAATCAGCCCCAGCATTTT.

The CDR3, as DNA: TGTGCCAGCAGACAAATCGGGGGCTACGAGCAGTACTTC. Translated: CASRQIGGYEQYF. The rearrangement uses TRBV6-2 or TRBV6-3 and TRBJ2-7, with D perhaps TRBD2 (6 bases). The CDR3 has 13 residues. Germline V gene lookup returns CDR1 MNHEY and CDR2 SVGEGT. V was pared by 6 bases and J by 3 bases, with 12 bases between.

The sample holds a few counts of this clonotype. The genes are TRBV11-2 and TRBJ1-2, with TRBD1 identical over 8 bases. V trimming: 5 bases; J trimming: 5 bases; junction bases outside the gene matches: 7. Germline loops: CDR1 SGHAT, CDR2 FQNNGV. The CDR3 loop spans 14 amino acids. CDR3 DNA: TGTGCCAGCAGCCACGACAGGGGAAGTTATGGCTACACCTTC. Translation: CASSHDRGSYGYTF. Complete variable domain (other parts from reference TRBV11-2 and TRBJ1-2): EAGVAQSPRYKIIEKRQSVAFWCNPISGHATLYWYQQILGQGPKLLIQFQNNGVVDDSQLPKDRFSAERLKGVDSTLKIQPAKLEDSAVYLCASSHDRGSYGYTFGSGTRLTVV.

This clonotype showed up many times. The rearrangement joins TRBV12-3 or TRBV12-4 to TRBJ2-1, with 13 positions matching TRBD2. The junction had 13 bases not matched to a gene; V was cut back by 5 bases and J by 0 bases. The CDR3 is 20 residues long. Here the CDR3 DNA reads TGTGCCAGCAGTCACCCCGGACTAGCGGGGGCCTCAAGCTCCTACAATGAGCAGTTCTTC. This encodes CASSHPGLAGASSSYNEQFF.

This clonotype has a handful of counts. The chain employs TRBV7-2 and TRBJ1-2; weak D call: TRBD1 (5 bases). CDR1 SGHTA and CDR2 FQGNSA come from the germline V gene. There are 14 residues in the CDR3. Trimming cost V 0 bases and J 4 bases, with 9 bases left between them. This chain's CDR3 is CASSLAQGGYGYTF. The CDR3 DNA reads as TGTGCCAGCAGCTTAGCCCAGGGCGGCTATGGCTACACCTTC.

This clonotype turned up a few times. The rearrangement uses TRBV10-3 and TRBJ2-3; possibly TRBD2 for D (6 bases). CDR3 length equals 16 residues. V was pared by 1 base and J by 6 bases, with 17 bases between. Germline lookup yields CDR1 ENHRY and CDR2 SYGVKD. Written as DNA, the CDR3 is TGTGCCATCAGTGAGTTCTTAGCGGATACGCTCGATACGCAGTATTTT. It is translated as CAISEFLADTLDTQYF.

This clonotype was seen a handful of times. The V gene is TRBV6-1, the J gene TRBJ2-1, with 14 positions matching TRBD2. CDR3 length equals 16 residues. Germline V gene lookup returns CDR1 MNHNS and CDR2 SASEGT. V lost 2 bases, J lost 10 bases, and 7 bases stayed unmatched. CDR3 amino acids: CASSETGTSGSYEQFF. DNA for the CDR3: TGTGCCAGCAGTGAAACCGGGACTAGCGGGAGTTACGAGCAGTTCTTC.

J is TRBJ2-3 and V is TRBV27, with D unresolved. V lost 3 bases, J lost 6 bases, and 10 bases lay in between. The CDR3 runs 13 residues. CDR1 is MNHEY and CDR2 is SMNVEV in the germline V gene (reference sequence). CDR3 coding DNA: TGTGCCAGCAGTTTCGTATGGTTGGATACGCAGTATTTT. This gives the protein CASSFVWLDTQYF.

This clonotype was picked up a small number of times. The J gene is TRBJ1-4, the V gene TRBV18; no reliable D call. Germline V gene lookup returns CDR1 KGHSH and CDR2 LQKENI. The CDR3 is 13 amino acids. V was cut by 6 bases and J by 6 bases, with 11 bases left in between. In nucleotides, the CDR3 is TGTGCCAGCTCCAGCGCTTTGGATGAAAAACTGTTTTTT. Translation: CASSSALDEKLFF.

This clonotype was seen a handful of times. This chain links TRBV30 with TRBJ2-5; maybe TRBD2 (6 bases). The germline V gene has CDR1 GTSNPN and CDR2 SVGIG (reference sequence). Trimming shortened V by 0 bases and J by 5 bases, and 16 bases separated the two germline ends. The CDR3 length is 15 residues. The CDR3 loop reads CAWSVRPFAGETQYF. CDR3 nucleotides: TGTGCCTGGAGTGTACGGCCTTTTGCGGGGGAGACCCAGTACTTC. The full variable domain, rest sourced from reference TRBV30 and TRBJ2-5, is SQTIHQWPATLVQPVGSPLSLECTVEGTSNPNLYWYRQAAGRGLQLLFYSVGIGQISSEVPQNLSASRPQDRQFILSSKKLLLSDSGFYLCAWSVRPFAGETQYFGPGTRLLVL.